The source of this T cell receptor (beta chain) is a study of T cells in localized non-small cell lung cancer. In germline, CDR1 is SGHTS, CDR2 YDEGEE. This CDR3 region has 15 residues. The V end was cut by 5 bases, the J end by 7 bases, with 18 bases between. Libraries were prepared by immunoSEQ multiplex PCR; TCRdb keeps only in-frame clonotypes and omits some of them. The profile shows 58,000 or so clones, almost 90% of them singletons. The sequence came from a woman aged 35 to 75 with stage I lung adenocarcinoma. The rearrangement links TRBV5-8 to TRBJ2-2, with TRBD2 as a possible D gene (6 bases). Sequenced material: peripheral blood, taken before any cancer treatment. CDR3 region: CASSNRIGTGGELFF. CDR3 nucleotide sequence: TGTGCCAGCAGTAACCGAATCGGGACTGGCGGGGAGCTGTTTTTT.